These 30 T cell receptor beta chains originate from one sample sequenced in a study of early T cells in non-severe SARS-CoV-2 infection. TCRdb independently ran MiXCR on the 5' RACE reads; one entry per CDR3 protein. Of roughly 20,000 distinct CDR3 sequences in the sample, less than 7.5% were seen once. The sequenced sample was whole blood, obtained at baseline. The receptors were sampled from an adult who was a healthcare worker with PCR-confirmed SARS-CoV-2 infection or an uninfected control (not recorded which).

The table lists this clonotype with many counts. The chain links TRBV29-1 to TRBJ2-2; D gene uncertain. Germline lookup yields CDR1 SQVTM and CDR2 ANQGSEA. The ends were cut back, 4 bases at V and 7 bases at J, with 10 bases in the middle. This CDR3 spans 12 amino acids. The CDR3 spells CSVGWGFGELFF. CDR3 nucleotides: TGCAGCGTTGGGTGGGGTTTCGGGGAGCTGTTTTTT.

The V and J genes are TRBV7-8 and TRBJ2-5, with D possibly TRBD1 on 6 matching bases. This CDR3 spans 13 amino acids. Per germline, CDR1 SGHVS and CDR2 FQNEAQ. V dropped 5 bases and J dropped 5 bases, with 12 bases sitting between them. CDR3 nucleotides: TGTGCCAGCAGCACAAGTAGGGGGGAGACCCAGTACTTC. It codes for CASSTSRGETQYF.

The table lists this clonotype with many counts. Here the CDR3 reads CASSLEGHAGANVLTF. DNA for the CDR3: TGTGCCAGCAGCTTAGAGGGTCATGCTGGGGCCAACGTCCTGACTTTC. The genes are TRBV7-6 and TRBJ2-6, with D unclear. Germline CDR1 is SGHVS and CDR2 is FNYEAQ. V was pared by 1 base and J by 2 bases, with 9 bases between. The CDR3 is 16 residues long.

The chain carries TRBV12-3 or TRBV12-4 and TRBJ2-4, with D hard to call. The CDR3 contains 13 residues. Trimming took off 6 bases at V and 9 bases at J, with 15 bases between the two ends. The CDR3 DNA reads TGTGCCAGCAGCCTAGTTCAGACCCGCATTCAGTACTTC. Amino acids: CASSLVQTRIQYF.

This chain connects TRBV20-1 to TRBJ2-7, with 10 bases fitting TRBD1. Germline CDR1 DFQATT, CDR2 SNEGSKA (reference sequence). CDR3 length: 15 amino acids. The trim removed 3 bases at V and 5 bases at J, leaving 10 bases unmatched. CDR3 DNA: TGCAGTGCTAGGCGATCCGACAGGGGGCGCAACGAGCAGTACTTC. This gives the protein CSARRSDRGRNEQYF.

The gene calls are TRBV4-3 and TRBJ2-6; the D gene is possibly TRBD1 (5 bases). Trimming stripped 0 bases from V and 1 base from J, with 19 bases between. This CDR3 is 20 amino acids long. Germline CDR1 LGHNA, CDR2 YSLEER. DNA of the CDR3: TGCGCCAGCAGCCAAGATTTCGCGCAGGGATTAATTTCTGGGGCCAACGTCCTGACTTTC. Its translation is CASSQDFAQGLISGANVLTF.

Notes on this clonotype: The junction and the germline gene differ at one end; a read error may be behind it. The chain employs TRBV29-1 and TRBJ1-6; tentatively, D is TRBD1 (6 bases). Germline loops: CDR1 SQVTM, CDR2 ANQGSEA. The CDR3 covers 14 residues. CDR3 protein: CSVAPGAESSSLHF. The CDR3 nucleotides are TGCAGCGTTGCTCCAGGGGCTGAAAGTTCATCCCTCCACTTT. The full variable domain, completed using reference TRBV29-1 and TRBJ1-6, is SAVISQKPSRDICQRGTSLTIQCQVDSQVTMMFWYRQQPGQSLTLIATANQGSEATYESGFVIDKFPISRPNLTFSTLTVSNMSPEDSSIYLCSVAPGAESSSLHFGNGTRLTVT.

This clonotype was seen a few times. The genes are TRBV5-1 and TRBJ1-6, with TRBD1 matching 9 bases. CDR1 is SGHRS and CDR2 is YFSETQ in the germline V gene. The CDR3 runs 15 residues. The V segment lost 0 bases and the J segment 8 bases; nucleotides outside the gene matches: 3. The CDR3 spells CASSLGGQGHSPLHF. The CDR3 coding sequence is TGCGCCAGCAGCTTGGGGGGACAGGGCCATTCACCCCTCCACTTT.

The V call is TRBV10-3, the J call TRBJ1-2; D may be TRBD1 (5 bases). The CDR3 covers 13 residues. The V and J ends lost 6 bases and 6 bases respectively, with 14 bases between them. Germline lookup yields CDR1 ENHRY and CDR2 SYGVKD. In nucleotides, the CDR3 is TGTGCCATCAGCGGGAGAGGGGCAGATGGCTACACCTTC. It encodes CAISGRGADGYTF.

This clonotype was counted many times. The V call is TRBV7-8, the J call TRBJ2-4; the D call may be TRBD1 or TRBD2 (5 bases each). Germline CDR1 is SGHVS and CDR2 is FQNEAQ. The CDR3 length is 16 residues. Trimming pared 5 bases from V and 8 bases from J, leaving 22 bases between. CDR3 bases: TGTGCCAGCAGCCCACTTCCCGGGACGGCAGTCGACATTCAGTACTTC. Protein product: CASSPLPGTAVDIQYF. The full variable domain, with the rest looked up from reference TRBV7-8 and TRBJ2-4, is GAGVSQSPRYKVAKRGQDVALRCDPISGHVSLFWYQQALGQGPEFLTYFQNEAQLDKSGLPSDRFFAERPEGSVSTLKIQRTQQEDSAVYLCASSPLPGTAVDIQYFGAGTRLSVL.

The chain uses TRBV7-2 and TRBJ2-3, with D perhaps being TRBD1 or TRBD2 (5 bases each). Germline values: CDR1 SGHTA, CDR2 FQGNSA. V was cut by 2 bases and J by 2 bases, with 14 bases left in between. The CDR3 has 16 residues. This CDR3 is CASSLIPGSNTDTQYF. The CDR3 DNA is TGTGCCAGCAGCTTAATCCCAGGGAGTAACACAGATACGCAGTATTTT.

This clonotype was seen ten or more times. V gene TRBV29-1 combines with J gene TRBJ2-5; D is uncertain. Trimming shortened V by 7 bases and J by 7 bases, and 10 bases separated the two germline ends. Germline lookup yields CDR1 SQVTM and CDR2 ANQGSEA. CDR3 size: 10 residues. DNA of the CDR3: TGCAGCGCTAGAGATAGGACCCAGTACTTC. It translates to CSARDRTQYF.

By share, this clonotype ranks as medium-sized (0.01 to 0.1%). The chain has TRBV16 and TRBJ1-2; the D is unclear. Trimming removed 2 bases at V and 0 bases at J, with 10 bases between. The CDR3 runs to 15 residues. CDR1 is KGHSY, CDR2 FQNENV, per germline. The CDR3 loop is CASSQRQDPNYGYTF. The CDR3 DNA reads TGTGCCAGCAGCCAACGACAAGATCCTAACTATGGCTACACCTTC.

The table lists this clonotype with a few counts. CDR3 in amino acids: CSVEPGQGEKLFF. The DNA for the CDR3 is TGCAGCGTTGAACCGGGACAGGGGGAAAAACTGTTTTTT. The chain carries TRBV29-1 and TRBJ1-4, with 10 bases fitting TRBD1. The CDR3 has 13 residues. Germline lookup yields CDR1 SQVTM and CDR2 ANQGSEA. V was pared by 2 bases and J by 8 bases, with 2 bases of the junction left unmatched.

This clonotype was counted ten times or more. In DNA form, the CDR3 reads TGTGCCAGCAGCTTGGTCGGAGCCATCGAAGCTTTCTTT. Amino acids: CASSLVGAIEAFF. The V gene is TRBV5-6, the J gene TRBJ1-1; the D is unclear. This CDR3 is 13 amino acids long. With 0 bases removed from V and 8 bases from J, the gap between germline ends came to 11 bases. CDR1 SGHDT and CDR2 YYEEEE come from the germline V gene.

The chain couples TRBV3-1 to TRBJ2-7; tentative D call: TRBD2 (6 bases). The length of the CDR3 is 13 residues. Trimming pared 1 base from V and 9 bases from J, leaving 13 bases between. Germline CDR1 reads LGHDT; CDR2 reads YNNKEL (reference sequence). The CDR3 loop reads CASSQVPQGGQYF. Here the CDR3 DNA reads TGTGCCAGCAGCCAAGTACCTCAGGGAGGGCAGTACTTC.

This clonotype is medium-sized by share. The gene calls are TRBV4-3 and TRBJ1-2, with 9 bases matching TRBD1. The CDR3 has 17 amino acids. After removal of 2 bases from V and 9 bases from J, the junction contained 16 bases not matched to a gene. Germline CDR1 LGHNA, CDR2 YSLEER. The CDR3 sequence is CASSQILTGQGFSSYTF. Written as DNA, the CDR3 is TGCGCCAGCAGCCAAATACTTACGGGACAGGGATTCTCAAGCTACACCTTC.

This clonotype came up many times. The CDR3 is CASSPSEGAGNQPQHF. In DNA, the CDR3 is TGCGCCAGCAGCCCCTCGGAAGGGGCCGGCAATCAGCCCCAGCATTTT. V and J are TRBV5-1 and TRBJ1-5, with a possible D match to TRBD1 (5 bases). The CDR3 covers 16 residues. Germline V gives CDR1 SGHRS, CDR2 YFSETQ. Trimming shortened V by 4 bases and J by 2 bases, and 16 bases separated the two germline ends.

This clonotype was recorded at least ten times. The chain has TRBV7-8 and TRBJ2-7; 9 nucleotides match TRBD1. Germline lookup yields CDR1 SGHVS and CDR2 FQNEAQ. V gave up 5 bases and J gave up 3 bases; unmatched junction bases: 14. CDR3 length: 17 amino acids. The CDR3, as DNA: TGTGCCAGCAGCACTACGTCCTGGGACAGGGCCCTCTACGAGCAGTACTTC. Protein product: CASSTTSWDRALYEQYF.

This clonotype was counted between two and nine times. This sequence joins TRBV5-6 and TRBJ1-1, with 7 bases aligning to TRBD1. CDR1 and CDR2 from the germline V gene are SGHDT and YYEEEE. The ends lost 4 bases at V and 4 bases at J; junction bases unmatched: 1. The CDR3 loop spans 12 amino acids. CDR3 sequence: CASSRDSTEAFF. The CDR3, as DNA: TGTGCCAGCAGCCGGGACAGCACTGAAGCTTTCTTT.

This clonotype was seen many times. V usage is TRBV7-2 and J usage is TRBJ2-7; a possible D gene is TRBD1 (6 bases). Germline V CDR1 and CDR2: SGHTA, FQGNSA. This CDR3 region has 14 residues. Between the trimmed V and J ends, which lost 7 bases and 2 bases, there was a span of 15 bases. CDR3 coding DNA: TGTGCCAGCAAACCACAGGGAAGCCCCTACGAGCAGTACTTC. This codes for CASKPQGSPYEQYF.

This clonotype has only a few counts. J is TRBJ1-2 and V is TRBV9; D gene ambiguous. The CDR3 spans 14 residues. The V and J ends lost 0 bases and 0 bases respectively, with 6 bases between them. The germline CDR1 and CDR2 sequences are SGDLS and YYNGEE. The chain's CDR3 is CASSVDPANYGYTF. CDR3 DNA sequence: TGTGCCAGCAGCGTAGATCCAGCTAACTATGGCTACACCTTC.

This clonotype was seen a single time. The chain couples TRBV5-4 to TRBJ2-3, with D unclear. Germline CDR1 is SGHNT and CDR2 is YYREEE (reference sequence). This CDR3 spans 14 amino acids. Trimming left V 3 bases short and J 5 bases short, with 13 bases between. This chain's CDR3 is CASSSSPSEDTQYF. In DNA form, the CDR3 reads TGTGCCAGCAGCTCATCCCCAAGTGAAGATACGCAGTATTTT. The variable domain in full, completed from reference TRBV5-4 and TRBJ2-3, reads ETGVTQSPTHLIKTRGQQVTLRCSSQSGHNTVSWYQQALGQGPQFIFQYYREEENGRGNFPPRFSGLQFPNYSSELNVNALELDDSALYLCASSSSPSEDTQYFGPGTRLTVL.

This clonotype was counted between two and nine times. The chain joins TRBV7-9 to TRBJ1-6; D unresolved. Looked up from germline, CDR1 is SEHNR and CDR2 is FQNEAQ (reference sequence). The germline V and J ends were trimmed by 4 bases and 9 bases, with 7 bases remaining between them. The CDR3 spans 12 residues. DNA for the CDR3: TGTGCCAGCAGCTCGGAGGCTTCACCCCTCCACTTT. It encodes CASSSEASPLHF.

This clonotype appeared many times. The gene calls are TRBV7-6 and TRBJ2-7, with D possibly matching TRBD2 (5 bases). Germline lookup yields CDR1 SGHVS and CDR2 FNYEAQ. Trimming removed 1 base from V and 3 bases from J, with 13 bases in between. CDR3 length: 15 residues. CDR3 sequence reads: CASSLVAAGGYEQYF. The CDR3 nucleotides are TGTGCCAGCAGCTTAGTTGCTGCAGGAGGCTACGAGCAGTACTTC.

The table lists this clonotype with a few counts. DNA of the CDR3: TGTGCCAGCAGCTTACAGGGGGCCTTGAACACTGAAGCTTTCTTT. This codes for CASSLQGALNTEAFF. The chain is built from TRBV5-4 and TRBJ1-1, with 9 bases lining up with TRBD1. The CDR3 sequence is 15 residues long. Trimming took 2 bases from V and 0 from J; bases not matched to a gene: 2. The V gene's germline CDR1 is SGHNT and CDR2 YYREEE (reference sequence).

This clonotype has at least ten counts. The J gene is TRBJ1-1, the V gene TRBV18, with D hard to call. The V and J ends lost 7 bases and 1 base respectively, with 10 bases between them. Germline values: CDR1 KGHSH, CDR2 LQKENI. The CDR3 spans 13 residues. Here the CDR3 reads CASYAGRNTEAFF. The DNA for the CDR3 is TGTGCCAGCTACGCCGGGAGGAACACTGAAGCTTTCTTT.

This clonotype was counted at least ten times. The V call is TRBV7-6, the J call TRBJ2-7; D is perhaps TRBD2 (5 bases). The CDR3 runs 13 residues. V was pared by 5 bases and J by 6 bases, with 14 bases between. CDR1 SGHVS and CDR2 FNYEAQ come from the germline V gene. The CDR3 reads CASSPGNSGEQYF. CDR3 bases: TGTGCCAGCAGCCCCGGGAACTCTGGCGAGCAGTACTTC.

V gene TRBV4-3 combines with J gene TRBJ2-3; D gene ambiguous. Trimming removed 0 bases at V and 0 bases at J, with 19 bases between. CDR1 is LGHNA, CDR2 YSLEER, per germline. CDR3 size: 19 residues. The CDR3 loop reads CASSQDYSLGTTSTDTQYF. For the CDR3, the DNA is TGCGCCAGCAGCCAAGATTACTCTCTCGGTACCACTAGCACAGATACGCAGTATTTT.

The table lists this clonotype with many counts. The chain employs TRBV6-6 and TRBJ1-2, with 7 bases identical to TRBD1. The length of the CDR3 is 15 residues. The V and J ends lost 0 bases and 5 bases, in that order; junction bases with no gene match: 6. The V gene's germline CDR1 is MNHNY and CDR2 SVGAGI (reference sequence). The CDR3 bases are TGTGCCAGCAGTTACTCACCGACAGGGAATTATGGCTACACCTTC. Translating it yields CASSYSPTGNYGYTF.